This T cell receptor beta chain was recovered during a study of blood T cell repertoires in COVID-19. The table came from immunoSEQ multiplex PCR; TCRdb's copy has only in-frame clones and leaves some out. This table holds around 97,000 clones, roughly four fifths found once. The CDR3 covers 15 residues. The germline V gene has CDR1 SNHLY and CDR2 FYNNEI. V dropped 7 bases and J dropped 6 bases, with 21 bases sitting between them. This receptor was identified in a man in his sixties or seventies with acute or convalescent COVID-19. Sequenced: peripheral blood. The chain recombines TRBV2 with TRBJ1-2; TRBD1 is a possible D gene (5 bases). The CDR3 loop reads CASMRQPPKPDGYTF. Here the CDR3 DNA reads TGTGCCAGCATGAGACAGCCTCCCAAGCCCGATGGCTACACCTTC.